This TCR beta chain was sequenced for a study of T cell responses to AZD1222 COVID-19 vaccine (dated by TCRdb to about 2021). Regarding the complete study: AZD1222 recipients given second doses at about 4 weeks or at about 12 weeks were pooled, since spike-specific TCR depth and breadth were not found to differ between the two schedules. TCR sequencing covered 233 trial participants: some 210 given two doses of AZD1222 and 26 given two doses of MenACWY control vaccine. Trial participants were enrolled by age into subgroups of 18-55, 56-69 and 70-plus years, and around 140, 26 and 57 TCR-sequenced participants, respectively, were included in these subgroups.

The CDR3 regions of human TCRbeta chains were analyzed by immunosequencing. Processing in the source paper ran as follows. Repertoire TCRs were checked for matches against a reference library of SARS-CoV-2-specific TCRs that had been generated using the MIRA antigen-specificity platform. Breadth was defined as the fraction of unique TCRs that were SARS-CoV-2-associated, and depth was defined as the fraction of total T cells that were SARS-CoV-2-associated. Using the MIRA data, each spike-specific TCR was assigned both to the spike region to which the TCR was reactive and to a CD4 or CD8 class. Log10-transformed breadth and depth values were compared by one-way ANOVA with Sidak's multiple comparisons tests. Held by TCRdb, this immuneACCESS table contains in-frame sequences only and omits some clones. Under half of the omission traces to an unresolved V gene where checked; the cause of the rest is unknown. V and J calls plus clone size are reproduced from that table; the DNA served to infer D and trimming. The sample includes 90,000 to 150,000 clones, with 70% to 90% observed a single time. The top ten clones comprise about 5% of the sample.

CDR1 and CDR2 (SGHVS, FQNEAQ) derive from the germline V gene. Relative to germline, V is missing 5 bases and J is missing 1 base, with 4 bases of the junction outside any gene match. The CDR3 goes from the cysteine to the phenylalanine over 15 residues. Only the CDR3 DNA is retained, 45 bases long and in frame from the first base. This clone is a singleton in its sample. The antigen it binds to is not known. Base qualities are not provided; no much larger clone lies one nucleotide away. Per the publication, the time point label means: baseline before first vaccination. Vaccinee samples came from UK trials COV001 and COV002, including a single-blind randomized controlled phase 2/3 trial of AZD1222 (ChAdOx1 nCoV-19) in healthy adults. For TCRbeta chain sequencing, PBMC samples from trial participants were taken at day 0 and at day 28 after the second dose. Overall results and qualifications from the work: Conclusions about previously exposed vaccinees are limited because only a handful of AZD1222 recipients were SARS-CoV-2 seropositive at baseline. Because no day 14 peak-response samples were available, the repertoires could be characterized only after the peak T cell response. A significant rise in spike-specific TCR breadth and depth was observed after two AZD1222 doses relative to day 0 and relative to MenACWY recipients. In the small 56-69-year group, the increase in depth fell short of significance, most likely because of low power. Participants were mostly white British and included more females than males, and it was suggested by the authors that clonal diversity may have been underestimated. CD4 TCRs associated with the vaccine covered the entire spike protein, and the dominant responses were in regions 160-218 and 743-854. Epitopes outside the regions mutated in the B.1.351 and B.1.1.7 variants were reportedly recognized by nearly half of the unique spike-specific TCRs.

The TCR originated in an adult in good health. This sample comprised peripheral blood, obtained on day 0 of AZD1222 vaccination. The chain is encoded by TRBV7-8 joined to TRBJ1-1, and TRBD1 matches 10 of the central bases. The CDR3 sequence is CASSLRDRGNTEAFF. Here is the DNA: TGTGCCAGCAGCCTCCGGGACAGGGGGAACACTGAAGCTTTCTTT.